This TCR beta chain was recovered during a study of CD8+CD57+ T cells in acquired aplastic anemia. Study as a whole: When averaged, DNA from sorted CD4+ and CD8+ cells came to approximately 3.2 ug.

On this clonotype: Its antigen is unknown. Its ends do not fully match the called genes, so a read error is possible.

The authors sequenced patients whose flow cytometry had shown CD8+CD57+ cell expansion. Genomic DNA provided the template from which TCR beta VDJ and CDR3 profiles were obtained. MiXCR was run by TCRdb on the reads, yielding one entry per CDR3 protein. The table shows 200,000 to 300,000 distinct CDR3 sequences, with approximately 82% occurring only once. Study-wide points: Comparison of patients with controls identified about 30 shared CD8+ CDR3 sequences.

The CDR3 consists of 16 residues. Germline loops: CDR1 SGHTA, CDR2 FQGTGA. The sequence was obtained from a human donor with aplastic anemia. Sample: sorted CD4+, CD8+, or CD8+CD57+ T cells (not recorded which) from PBMCs. The chain has TRBV7-3 and TRBJ2-3, with D uncertain. The CDR3 protein is CASCVEANVVEHTQYF. In nucleotides, the CDR3 is TGTGCCAGCTGCGTAGAGGCCAACGTCGTTGAACATACACAGTATTTT.